The 6 T cell receptor beta chains below come from one sample, sequenced in a study of early T cells in non-severe SARS-CoV-2 infection. TCRdb reanalysed the 5' RACE reads using MiXCR and keeps one entry per CDR3 protein. Here the sample spans 24,000 or so distinct CDR3 sequences, around 4.2% being singletons. Sequences were obtained from whole blood. All receptors come from an adult who was a healthcare worker with PCR-confirmed SARS-CoV-2 infection or an uninfected control (not recorded which).

This clonotype was detected a few times. V is TRBV20-1 and J is TRBJ2-7, with D tentatively TRBD1 (7 bases). This CDR3 has 14 amino acids. From germline, CDR1 is DFQATT and CDR2 SNEGSKA (reference sequence). The ends were cut back, 5 bases at V and 3 bases at J, with 17 bases in the middle. The CDR3 bases are TGCAGTGCTGCTGAACAGGGGAGGCTCTACGAGCAGTACTTC. Protein: CSAAEQGRLYEQYF.

This chain uses TRBV24-1 with TRBJ2-7; 7 bases map to TRBD1. Germline assignment: CDR1 KGHDR and CDR2 SFDVKD. Trimming took 5 bases from V and 6 from J; bases not matched to a gene: 6. The CDR3 has 13 amino acids. The CDR3 protein is CATSVSGGSEQYF. The CDR3 DNA sequence: TGTGCCACCAGTGTCTCAGGGGGTAGCGAGCAGTACTTC.

This clonotype occurred many times. The rearrangement joins TRBV6-6 to TRBJ2-5; 7 bases line up with TRBD2. CDR1 is MNHNY and CDR2 is SVGAGI in the germline V gene (reference sequence). V lost 0 bases, J lost 3 bases, and 1 base stayed unmatched. This CDR3 region has 14 residues. In DNA, the CDR3 is TGTGCCAGCAGTTACTCGAGCGGGGAAGAGACCCAGTACTTC. It codes for CASSYSSGEETQYF.

This clonotype was detected a few times. The V and J genes are TRBV4-2 and TRBJ2-1; D possibly corresponds to TRBD2 (6 bases). The V end was cut by 5 bases, the J end by 12 bases, with 17 bases between. This CDR3 is built from 13 residues. Germline values: CDR1 LGHNA, CDR2 YNFKEQ. CDR3 region: CASSEQERRGQFF. CDR3 DNA sequence: TGTGCCAGCAGCGAACAGGAAAGGCGGGGGCAGTTCTTC.

This clonotype was found many times. This chain links TRBV5-8 with TRBJ2-1; D is ambiguous. The V end lost 4 bases, the J end lost 10 bases, and 12 bases lay between the germline ends. This CDR3 spans 12 amino acids. Per germline, CDR1 SGHTS and CDR2 YDEGEE. The CDR3 protein is CASSLGPLEQFF. CDR3 nucleotides: TGTGCCAGCAGCCTCGGACCATTGGAGCAGTTCTTC.

The chain recombines TRBV18 with TRBJ1-6, with TRBD1 identical over 9 bases. This CDR3 region has 13 residues. With V trimmed by 3 bases and J by 9 bases, 0 bases remained unmatched. Germline CDR1 is KGHSH and CDR2 is LQKENI. The CDR3 DNA follows: TGTGCCAGCTCACCGGACAGGGGTTCACCCCTCCACTTT. It yields the protein CASSPDRGSPLHF.